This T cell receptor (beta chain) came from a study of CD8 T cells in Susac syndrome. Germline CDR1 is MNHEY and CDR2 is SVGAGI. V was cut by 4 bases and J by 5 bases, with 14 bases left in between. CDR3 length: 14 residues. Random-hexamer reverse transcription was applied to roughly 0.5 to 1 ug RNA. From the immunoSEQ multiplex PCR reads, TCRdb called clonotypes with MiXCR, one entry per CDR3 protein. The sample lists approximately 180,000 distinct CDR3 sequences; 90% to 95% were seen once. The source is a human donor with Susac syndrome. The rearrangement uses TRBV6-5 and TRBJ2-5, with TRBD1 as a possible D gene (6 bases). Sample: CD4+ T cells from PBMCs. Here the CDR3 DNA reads TGTGCCAGCAGTTTCCAACAGGGTTCCGAGACCCAGTACTTC. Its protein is CASSFQQGSETQYF.